This TCR beta chain was identified in a study of cytomegalovirus exposure and HLA in healthy donors. A remark on this clone: Its specificity is not known.

Study-wide points: An ancestry cluster, one associated with Asian ancestry, reportedly showed fewer N-insertions than the roughly 610-donor mean in a later analysis. A later examination showed that TCR association rates differed by HLA locus, with DRB1 most and HLA-C fewest. A later analysis found that most CMV-associated TCR beta chains appeared HLA-restricted. Association with HLA alleles at 0.05 false discovery rate was found for approximately 18,000 TCR beta sequences in a later analysis.

Researchers ran the PCR with 60 Vbeta and 13 Jbeta primers. Profiled with immunoSEQ multiplex PCR; TCRdb holds only in-frame clones, not every one. The sample lists 85,000 to 130,000 clones; over 75% were seen once. Germline V gene lookup returns CDR1 MNHNY and CDR2 SVGAGI (reference sequence). Trimming cost V 4 bases and J 2 bases, with 9 bases left between them. The CDR3 runs to 14 residues. Sequenced input: PBMCs. This receptor was obtained from a man aged 60 to 75 in good health and CMV-seropositive. The rearrangement links TRBV6-6 to TRBJ1-5, with D tentatively TRBD1 (5 bases). The CDR3 bases are TGTGCCAGCAGTTGGGACTACGGCAATCAGCCCCAGCATTTT. It translates to CASSWDYGNQPQHF.